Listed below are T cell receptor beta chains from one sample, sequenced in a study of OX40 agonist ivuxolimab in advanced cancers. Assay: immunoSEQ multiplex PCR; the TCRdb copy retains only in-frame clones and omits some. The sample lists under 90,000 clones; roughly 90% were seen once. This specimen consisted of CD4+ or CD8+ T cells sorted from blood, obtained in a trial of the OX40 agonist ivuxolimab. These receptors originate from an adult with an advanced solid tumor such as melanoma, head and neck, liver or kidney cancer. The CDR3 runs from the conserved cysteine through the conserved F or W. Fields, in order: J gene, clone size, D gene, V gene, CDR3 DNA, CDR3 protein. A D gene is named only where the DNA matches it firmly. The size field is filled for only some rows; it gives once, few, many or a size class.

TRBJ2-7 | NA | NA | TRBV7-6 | TGTGCCAGCAGCTTTAATCCCAGCAGCTACGAGCAGTACTTC | CASSFNPSSYEQYF
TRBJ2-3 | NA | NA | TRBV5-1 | TGCGCCAGCACCCCGGGTAGCGTCACAGATACGCAGTATTTT | CASTPGSVTDTQYF
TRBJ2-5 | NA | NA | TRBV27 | TGTGCCAGCAGTTTCCTCACCCGCCAAGAGACCCAGTACTTC | CASSFLTRQETQYF
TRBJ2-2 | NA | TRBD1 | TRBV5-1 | TGCGCCAGCAGCGCAACAGGGGGCAACACCGGGGAGCTGTTTTTT | CASSATGGNTGELFF
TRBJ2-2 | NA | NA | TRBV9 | TGTGCCAGCAGCGTCGCGGGATTTAACACCGGGGAGCTGTTTTTT | CASSVAGFNTGELFF
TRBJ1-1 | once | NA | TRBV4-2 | TGTGCCAGCAGCCAAGGCAGGGCGGGACGGAACACTGAAGCTTTCTTT | CASSQGRAGRNTEAFF
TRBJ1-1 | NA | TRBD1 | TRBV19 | TGTGCCAGTAGTTCGCAGGGGGCGACCGAAGCTTTCTTT | CASSSQGATEAFF
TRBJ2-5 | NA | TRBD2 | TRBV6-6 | TGTGCCAGCAGTAACCTCGGGACTAGCCGACAAGAGACCCAGTACTTC | CASSNLGTSRQETQYF
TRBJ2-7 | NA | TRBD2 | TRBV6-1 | TGTGCCAGCAGGGAGACTAGCGGGAGCTCCTACGAGCAGTACTTC | CASRETSGSSYEQYF
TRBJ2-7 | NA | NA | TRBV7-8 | TGTGCCAGCAGCTTTGGGCGGAGAGGGACCTACGAGCAGTACTTC | CASSFGRRGTYEQYF
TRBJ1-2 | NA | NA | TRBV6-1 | TGTGCCAGCAGTGAAGAGAGGCCCGGGCTCTATGGCTACACCTTC | CASSEERPGLYGYTF
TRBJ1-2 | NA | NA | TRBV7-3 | TGTGCCAGCAGCTTAGAGGGCGAAAGGAATGGCTACACCTTC | CASSLEGERNGYTF
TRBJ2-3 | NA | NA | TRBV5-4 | TGTGCCAGCAGCACCGGCGTGATGTCTAGCACAGATACGCAGTATTTT | CASSTGVMSSTDTQYF
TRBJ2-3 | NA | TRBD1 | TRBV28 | TGTGCCAGCAGTCCCGCCGGGACAGGGGGGGCAGATACGCAGTATTTT | CASSPAGTGGADTQYF
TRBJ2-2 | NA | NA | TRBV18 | TGTGCCAGCTCATCGAACGGACCCTCCGGGGAGCTGTTTTTT | CASSSNGPSGELFF
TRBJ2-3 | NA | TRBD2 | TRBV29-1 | TGCAGCGCCCGACAACTAGCGGGAGGCTCTTATACGCAGTATTTT | CSARQLAGGSYTQYF
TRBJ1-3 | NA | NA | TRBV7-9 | TGTGCCAGCAGCAGGTCCAAAGGGCTAGATGGAAACACCATATATTTT | CASSRSKGLDGNTIYF
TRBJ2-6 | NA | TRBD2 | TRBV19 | TGTGCCACCAGCTTAGCGGGAGGATTCTCTGGGGCCAACGTCCTGACTTTC | CATSLAGGFSGANVLTF
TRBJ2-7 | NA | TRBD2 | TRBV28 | TGTGCCAGCAGTTTAGGGCGAGCGGGAGTGTTTGAGCAGTACTTC | CASSLGRAGVFEQYF
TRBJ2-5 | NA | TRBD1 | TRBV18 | TGTGCCAGCTCACCAATTACAGGGGCAGAAGAGACCCAGTACTTC | CASSPITGAEETQYF
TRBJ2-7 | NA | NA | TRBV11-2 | TGTGCCAGCAGCCCGAGGACTAACTCCTACGAGCAGTACTTC | CASSPRTNSYEQYF
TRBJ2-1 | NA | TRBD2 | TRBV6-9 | TGTGCCAGCAGTTACACCGGGACTAGCGGGTGGTGTTACAATGAGCAGTTCTTC | CASSYTGTSGWCYNEQFF
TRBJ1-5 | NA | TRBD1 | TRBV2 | TGTGCCAGCGCTGAGGGGGACAGGGGCCAGCCCCAGCATTTT | CASAEGDRGQPQHF
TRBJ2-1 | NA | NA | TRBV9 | TGTGCCAGCAGCCCCGACAGGGACTTTTACAATGAGCAGTTCTTC | CASSPDRDFYNEQFF
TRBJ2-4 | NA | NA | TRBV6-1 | TGTGCCAGCAGTGAAGCGTACACTATTTTCCCGGGATTCTCGGCCAAAAACATTCAGTACTTC | CASSEAYTIFPGFSAKNIQYF
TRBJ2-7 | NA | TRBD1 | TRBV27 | TGTGCCAGCAGCCCCACCGGGACAGGGGGCCACGAGCAGTACTTC | CASSPTGTGGHEQYF
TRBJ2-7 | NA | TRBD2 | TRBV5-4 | TGTGCCAGCAGCTTGGGGGCGGGAGGCCACTCTTACGAGCAGTACTTC | CASSLGAGGHSYEQYF
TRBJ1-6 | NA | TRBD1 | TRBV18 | TGTGCCAGCTCATCGGGACAGGTGGATAATTCACCCCTCCACTTT | CASSSGQVDNSPLHF
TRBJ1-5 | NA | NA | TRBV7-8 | TGTGCCAGCAGCTCAGAAATTTGGAATCAGCCCCAGCATTTT | CASSSEIWNQPQHF
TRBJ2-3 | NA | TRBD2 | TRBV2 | TGTGCCAGCAGACCTTTACTAGCGCTTGGTAGCACAGATACGCAGTATTTT | CASRPLLALGSTDTQYF
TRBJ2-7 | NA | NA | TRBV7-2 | TGTGCCAGCAGCTCACGGGACCACACCTACGAGCAGTACTTC | CASSSRDHTYEQYF
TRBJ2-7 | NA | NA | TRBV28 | TGTGCCAGCAGTCTGGGGTTGAAGTACGAGCAGTACTTC | CASSLGLKYEQYF